This note documents a single T cell receptor beta chain sequence. What it binds is unknown. PCR used 60 Vbeta primers and 13 Jbeta primers. TCRdb's table, derived via immunoSEQ multiplex PCR, lists solely in-frame clones and lacks some. The sample shows around 210,000 clones, 75% to 85% of them seen only once. These data come from a study of cytomegalovirus exposure and HLA in healthy donors. Study outcomes and limitations: Beyond CMV serostatus, there was no information to go on about immune exposure. Per a prior analysis, the majority of TCR beta V segments were productive roughly 87% or roughly 30% of the time. Researchers reported in a later analysis that common viral pathogens appeared linked to several top clusters.

Germline assignment: CDR1 MNHEY and CDR2 SVGAGI. The CDR3 runs 13 residues. Trimming removed 3 bases from V and 9 bases from J, with 14 bases in between. This chain connects TRBV6-5 to TRBJ1-1, with D tentatively TRBD1 (6 bases). The source is a male donor in good health and CMV-seropositive. What was sequenced was PBMCs. The CDR3 DNA follows: TGTGCCAGCAGTTATGGGGGGGGCGCGAAAGCTTTCTTT. Encoded protein: CASSYGGGAKAFF.